This section outlines one T cell receptor beta chain sequence together with its context. In its sample, this clonotype was seen a few times. Its binding antigen is unknown. Base qualities are not recorded, but no much larger clone differs from it by a single base. The donors were roughly 39 Caucasian individuals from Russia, aged 6 to 90 years, who were systemically healthy. Ten milliliters of peripheral blood were drawn from each donor into EDTA-treated Vacutainer tubes. PBMCs were isolated by Ficoll-Paque density-gradient centrifugation, with at least 6.5 million obtained per sample. Trizol reagent was used to extract total RNA from the PBMCs, yielding at least 6 micrograms per sample. For every donor, flow cytometry on a PBMC aliquot measured the percentage of naive CD45RAhigh/CD27high T cells. Receptor libraries were prepared by 5' RACE. The instrument given in TCRdb is Illumina HiSeq 2500. A second PCR of about 6 to 11 cycles was run with a J-beta primer mix and a sample-barcoded 5' primer. Each TCR beta cDNA molecule received a unique molecular identifier from a template-switch 5' adaptor carrying 12 random nucleotides. At least 3 million CDR3-containing paired-end reads were obtained from each sample. First-strand cDNA synthesis was performed from all RNA using the Mint cDNA synthesis kit, with priming by a TRBC-specific oligonucleotide. Following uracil-DNA glycosylase treatment, a first 18-cycle PCR with universal primers M1SS and BC2_uni_R was performed on all cDNA. From the authors' description of their analysis: Each sample was normalized by randomly selecting 1 million high-quality reads, each carrying a distinct molecular identifier. Reads with shared molecular identifiers were discarded instead of being binned into consensus sequences. MiTCR, with a Q25 quality threshold and the strictest error-elimination algorithm, was used for CDR3 identification, clonotype clustering and error correction. A nonparametric unseen species model with Euler transformation was used to estimate lower-bound total TCR beta diversity. TCRdb reprocessed the public reads (quality trimming at Q25 with fastp, clone calling with MiXCR) and kept in-frame beta chains. One record per CDR3 amino acid sequence lists the most common genes and DNA. V and J calls and clone size were set by TCRdb, not the authors. This sample has roughly 1.4 million distinct CDR3 sequences in its table, and around 59% of those were observed once. Over 5.5% of the sample rests with the top ten.

The data derive from a study of blood T cells in healthy people across ages (dated by TCRdb to between 2015 and 2016). With respect to the entire study: In model experiments, template switching captured roughly one uniquely barcoded TCR beta cDNA molecule for every two T cells. To track age-related changes in TCR beta repertoire diversity, the study relied on deep sequencing normalized with unique cDNA molecular identifiers. Donors were grouped into four age groups: young (average roughly 16 years), middle-aged (39), aged (roughly 67) and long-lived (around 82). To avoid experimental bias, donors of different ages were distributed randomly across sequencing lanes. For two donors (one aged 18 to 30 and one aged 80 or older), the study analyzed two additional independent replicas of 1 million unique cDNA reads from the same blood draw. The investigation overall reported the following: Observed TCR beta diversity correlated strongly with the percentage of naive T cells measured by flow cytometry. Estimates of total diversity based on one million sequenced T cells were considered lower bounds and underestimates. Since profiling was done on bulk unsorted PBMCs, naive and antigen-experienced compartments could not be conclusively compared. Observed TCR beta diversity per million T cells fell roughly linearly with age, and a significant reduction was already apparent by age around 39. Donor CMV infection status was unknown, potentially confounding age-related changes in expanded clonotypes. The long-lived group showed more naive CD4+ T cells, fewer expanded clones and increased TCR diversity than the aged group, suggesting age selection.

Sample: blood. The receptor was derived from a man aged 18 to 30 in good health.

The DNA reads as follows: TGTGCCAGCAGCTTACAGGCCGTCTTATCCTACGAGCAGTACTTC. Translated, this is CASSLQAVLSYEQYF. The chain joins TRBV27 to TRBJ2-7; a tentative D call is TRBD1 (5 bases match). Cut back by 6 bases and 1 base, the V and J ends lie 16 bases apart. From the germline V gene (reference sequence), CDR1 is MNHEY and CDR2 is SMNVEV. The CDR3, cysteine through phenylalanine, is 15 amino acids long. The DNA shown is the 45-base CDR3, in frame from base 1.